This T cell receptor (beta chain) was sequenced during a study of blood T cell repertoires in COVID-19 (dated by TCRdb to about 2020). Concerning the study at large: The collaborator samples originated in the United States, Italy and Spain and spanned the acute and convalescent phases of COVID-19. The prospective study material was composed of cDNA or gDNA derived from T cells, B-cell-depleted T cells, or PBMCs. Subjects who had been exposed to COVID-19, were actively infected with it, or had recovered from it provided the deeply sampled blood TCRbeta repertoires that made up the dataset. The repertoires were released in a freely available public database meant as a resource for research on the immune response to SARS-CoV-2. The samples were drawn from two sources: the first 160 participants of the ongoing ImmuneRACE study, and 950 to 1,500 subjects contributed by 6 global collaborators. The sample metadata nearly always contained a de-identified subject ID, COVID-19 status, age in years and sex. HLA class I and class II types, where available, came from metadata supplied by the sample provider rather than from assay-based typing. General study outcomes and caveats: Clinical and demographic metadata were provided uncurated, with the amount varying by source and participant.

To note about this clone: It lacks a known antigen. No much larger clone is present one base from it, and per-base qualities are unavailable.

Whole blood was collected in K2EDTA tubes by collaborating institutions according to the institutions' own protocols. Collaborator samples were shipped for TCRbeta analysis as frozen whole blood, isolated PBMCs, or DNA extracted from either sample type. TCRbeta CDR3 regions were amplified from genomic DNA by means of the immunoSEQ Assay, a bias-controlled multiplex PCR. The source study handled its data this way. The number of nucleated cells in each sample was estimated from the amplification of reference gene primers within the assay. To quantify the absolute abundance of each unique TCRbeta CDR3 rearrangement, sequence reads were collapsed and filtered. For each sample, productive Simpson clonality was calculated as the square root of Simpson's diversity index over productive rearrangements. TCRdb retrieved this table from immuneACCESS and kept in-frame rearrangements only. Not all clones are present; in checked studies, unresolved V genes account for under half, and no reason is known for the remainder. D and trimming were read from the DNA, whereas the V and J calls and clone size are those reported in that table. Counted in this sample were around 63,000 clones; 85% to 90% of them appeared once. The ten largest make up less than 20% of the sample.

The CDR3 holds 14 amino acids from the cysteine to the phenylalanine. The read is trimmed to its CDR3 DNA, 42 bases read in frame from base 1. CDR1 and CDR2, per the germline V gene, are SGHTA and FQGNSA. The germline ends are 11 bases apart after V is trimmed by 5 bases and J by 4 bases. The chain joins TRBV7-2 to TRBJ1-4; TRBD1 is a possible D gene, resting on 5 matching bases. The sample was peripheral blood. The source is a woman of 80 years or more with active COVID-19. The CDR3 here reads CASSTQGGNEKLFF. The nucleotide sequence is given as TGTGCCAGCAGCACTCAGGGCGGTAATGAAAAACTGTTTTTT. Reference TRBV7-2 and TRBJ1-4 genes cover what lies past the CDR3, so the full variable domain is GAGVSQSPSNKVTEKGKDVELRCDPISGHTALYWYRQSLGQGLEFLIYFQGNSAPDKSGLPSDRFSAERTGGSVSTLTIQRTQQEDSAVYLCASSTQGGNEKLFFGSGTQLSVL.